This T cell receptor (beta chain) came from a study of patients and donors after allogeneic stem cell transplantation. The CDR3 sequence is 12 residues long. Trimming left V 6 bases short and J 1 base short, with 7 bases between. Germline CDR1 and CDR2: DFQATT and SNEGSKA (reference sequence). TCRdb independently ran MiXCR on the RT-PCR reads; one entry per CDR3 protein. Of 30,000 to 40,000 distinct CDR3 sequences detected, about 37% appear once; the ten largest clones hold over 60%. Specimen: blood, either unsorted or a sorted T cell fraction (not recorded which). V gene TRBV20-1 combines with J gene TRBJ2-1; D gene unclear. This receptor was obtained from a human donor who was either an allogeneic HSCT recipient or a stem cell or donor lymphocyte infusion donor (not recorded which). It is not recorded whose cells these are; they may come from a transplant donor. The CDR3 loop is CSAGRSYNEQFF. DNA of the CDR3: TGCAGTGCGGGCAGGTCCTACAATGAGCAGTTCTTC.